The rows below give T cell receptor beta chains drawn from one sample of a study of T cells in Graves' hyperthyroidism and ophthalmopathy. MiXCR was run by TCRdb on the multiplex PCR reads, yielding one entry per CDR3 protein. The table lists fewer than 550,000 distinct CDR3 sequences, less than 25% of them singletons. The sample consisted of blood. Source of these receptors: a young woman with Graves' ophthalmopathy. Both conserved end residues are part of each CDR3. A D gene is named only where the DNA matches it firmly. Where a row states a size, it is once, few, many or the class of an expanded clone; other rows omit it.

TRBJ1-1 | few | NA | TRBV29-1 | CSVLAQGHQNTEAFF | TGCAGCGTCTTGGCCCAAGGACACCAGAACACTGAAGCTTTCTTT
TRBJ1-1 | few | TRBD1 | TRBV18 | CASSPGLVQGEVEAFF | TGTGCCAGCTCACCGGGTTTGGTGCAGGGGGAAGTTGAAGCTTTCTTT
TRBJ1-2 | many | NA | TRBV20-1 | CSARGVDADGYTF | TGCAGTGCTAGAGGGGTGGATGCGGATGGCTACACCTTC
TRBJ1-2 | few | NA | TRBV4-2 | CANNQRYGYTF | TGTGCCAACAACCAGCGCTATGGCTACACCTTC
TRBJ2-7 | many | NA | TRBV5-1 | CASSLGSTGRVTYEQYF | TGCGCCAGCAGCTTGGGATCTACAGGGCGAGTTACCTACGAGCAGTACTTC
TRBJ2-7 | many | NA | TRBV7-9 | CASSPESYEQYF | TGTGCCAGCAGCCCGGAATCCTACGAGCAGTACTTC
TRBJ1-1 | few | NA | TRBV18 | CASSPLGQDTEAFF | TGTGCCAGCTCACCCCTGGGCCAGGACACTGAAGCTTTCTTT
TRBJ2-2 | many | NA | TRBV6-1 | CASGGGTGELFF | TGTGCTAGTGGTGGGGGGACCGGGGAGCTGTTTTTT
TRBJ2-4 | many | TRBD1 | TRBV28 | CASRGTGKNIKYF | TGTGCCAGCAGGGGGACAGGGAAAAACATTAAGTACTTC
TRBJ1-1 | few | NA | TRBV20-1 | CSASRRAGNTEAFF | TGCAGTGCTAGCCGAAGAGCCGGGAACACTGAAGCTTTCTTT
TRBJ2-2 | many | NA | TRBV11-2 | CASSLSLARNTGELFF | TGTGCCAGCAGCTTAAGTCTAGCGAGGAACACCGGGGAGCTGTTTTTT
TRBJ2-7 | NA | NA | TRBV7-8 | CASSLSSGPTYEQCF | TGTGCCAGCAGCTTAAGCAGCGGGCCTACCTACGAGCAGTGCTTC
TRBJ2-7 | few | TRBD2 | TRBV19 | CASSIGLAGPQSYEQYF | TGTGCCAGTAGTATAGGACTAGCGGGACCTCAGTCCTACGAGCAGTACTTC